The entry below describes one T cell receptor beta chain. The data were obtained in a study of blood T cell repertoires in COVID-19. Germline V gene sequence: CDR1 SEHNR, CDR2 FQNEAQ (reference sequence). This CDR3 has 15 residues. J was trimmed by 6 bases and V by 1 base; bases with no gene match: 3. Authors' processing steps: By means of reference gene primer amplification, nucleated cell counts were estimated. Sequencing used immunoSEQ multiplex PCR; TCRdb keeps in-frame clones, though not all of them. V, J and clone size derive from that table, while D and trimming were established from the DNA sequence. The sample contains about half a million clones, 89% of which appear only once. Enrolled during active infection, Seattle patients were then followed longitudinally.

Material: peripheral blood. The chain employs TRBV7-9 and TRBJ1-6; 7 bases map to TRBD1. The TCR was taken from a man younger than 35 with COVID-19, enrolled during active disease. The CDR3: CASSLGQGFNSPLHF. The CDR3 DNA reads TGTGCCAGCAGCTTAGGACAGGGATTTAATTCACCCCTCCACTTT. The entire variable domain, with the rest obtained from reference TRBV7-9 and TRBJ1-6, is as follows: DTGVSQNPRHKITKRGQNVTFRCDPISEHNRLYWYRQTLGQGPEFLTYFQNEAQLEKSRLLSDRFSAERPKGSFSTLEIQRTEQGDSAMYLCASSLGQGFNSPLHFGNGTRLTVT.